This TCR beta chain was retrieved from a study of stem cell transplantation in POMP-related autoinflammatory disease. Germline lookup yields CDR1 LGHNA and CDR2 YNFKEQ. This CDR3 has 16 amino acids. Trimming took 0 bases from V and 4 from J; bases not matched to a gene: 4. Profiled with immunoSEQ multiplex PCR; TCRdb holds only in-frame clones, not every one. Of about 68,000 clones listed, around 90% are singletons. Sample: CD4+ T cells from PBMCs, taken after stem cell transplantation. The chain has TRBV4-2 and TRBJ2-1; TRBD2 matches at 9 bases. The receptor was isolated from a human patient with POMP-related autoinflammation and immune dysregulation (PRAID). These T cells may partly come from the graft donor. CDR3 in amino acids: CASSQESLAGYNEQFF. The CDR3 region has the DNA TGTGCCAGCAGCCAAGAAAGTCTAGCGGGGTACAATGAGCAGTTCTTC.